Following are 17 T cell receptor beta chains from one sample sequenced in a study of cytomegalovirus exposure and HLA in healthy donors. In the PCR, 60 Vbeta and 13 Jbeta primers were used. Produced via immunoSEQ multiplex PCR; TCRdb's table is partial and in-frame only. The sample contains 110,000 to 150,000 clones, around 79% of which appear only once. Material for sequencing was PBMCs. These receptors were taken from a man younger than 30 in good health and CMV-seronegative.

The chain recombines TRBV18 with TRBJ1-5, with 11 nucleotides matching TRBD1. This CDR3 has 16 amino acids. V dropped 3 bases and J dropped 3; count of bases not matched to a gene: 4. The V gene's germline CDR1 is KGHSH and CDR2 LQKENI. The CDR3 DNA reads TGTGCCAGCTCACCCGGGACAGGGGGAAACAATCAGCCCCAGCATTTT. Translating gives CASSPGTGGNNQPQHF.

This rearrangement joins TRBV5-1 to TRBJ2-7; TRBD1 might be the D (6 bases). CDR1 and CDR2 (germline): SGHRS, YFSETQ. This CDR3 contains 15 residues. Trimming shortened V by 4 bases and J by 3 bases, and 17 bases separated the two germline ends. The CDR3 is CASSLAPGDGYEQYF. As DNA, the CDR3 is TGCGCCAGCAGCCTCGCCCCAGGGGACGGCTACGAGCAGTACTTC.

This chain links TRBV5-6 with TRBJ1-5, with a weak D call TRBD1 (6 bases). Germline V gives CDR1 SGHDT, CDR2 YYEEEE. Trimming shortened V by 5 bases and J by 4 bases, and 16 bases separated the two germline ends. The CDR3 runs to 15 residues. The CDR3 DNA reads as TGTGCCAGCAGTTATCGGTGGACAGTTAATCAGCCCCAGCATTTT. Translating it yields CASSYRWTVNQPQHF.

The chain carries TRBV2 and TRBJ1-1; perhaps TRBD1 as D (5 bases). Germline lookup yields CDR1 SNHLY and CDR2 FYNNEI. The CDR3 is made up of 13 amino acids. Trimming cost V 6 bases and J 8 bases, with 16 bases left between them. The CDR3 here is CASSVTGAPEAFF. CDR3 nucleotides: TGTGCCAGCAGCGTTACAGGAGCCCCAGAAGCTTTCTTT.

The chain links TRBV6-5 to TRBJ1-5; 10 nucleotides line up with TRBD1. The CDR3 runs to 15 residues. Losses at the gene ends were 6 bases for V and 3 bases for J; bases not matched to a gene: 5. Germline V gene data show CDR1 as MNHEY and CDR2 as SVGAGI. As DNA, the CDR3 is TGTGCCAGCAGGTCCGGGACAGGGGACAATCAGCCCCAGCATTTT. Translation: CASRSGTGDNQPQHF.

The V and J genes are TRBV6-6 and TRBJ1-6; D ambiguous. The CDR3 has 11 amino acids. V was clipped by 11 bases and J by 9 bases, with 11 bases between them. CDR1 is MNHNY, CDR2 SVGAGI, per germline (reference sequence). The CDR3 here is CAGGPTSPLHF. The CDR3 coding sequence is TGTGCCGGCGGGCCTACTTCACCCCTCCACTTT.

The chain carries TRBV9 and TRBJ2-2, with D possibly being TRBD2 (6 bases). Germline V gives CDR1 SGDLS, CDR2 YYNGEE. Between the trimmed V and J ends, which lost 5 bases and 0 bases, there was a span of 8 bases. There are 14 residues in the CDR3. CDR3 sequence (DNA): TGTGCCAGCAGGGGAGGCGCGAACACCGGGGAGCTGTTTTTT. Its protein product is CASRGGANTGELFF.

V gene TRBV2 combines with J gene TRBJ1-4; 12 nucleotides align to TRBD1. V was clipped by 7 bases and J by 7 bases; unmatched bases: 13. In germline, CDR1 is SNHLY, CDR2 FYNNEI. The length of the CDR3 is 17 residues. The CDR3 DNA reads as TGTGCCAGCACCGGGACAGGGGGCGTCCCGAGAAGTGAAAAACTGTTTTTT. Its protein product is CASTGTGGVPRSEKLFF.

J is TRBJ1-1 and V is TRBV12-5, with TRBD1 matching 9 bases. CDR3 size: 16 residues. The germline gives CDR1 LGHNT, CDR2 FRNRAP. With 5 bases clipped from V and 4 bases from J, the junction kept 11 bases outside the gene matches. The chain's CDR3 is CASGVLTGGYRTEAFF. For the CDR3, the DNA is TGTGCTAGTGGTGTCCTGACAGGGGGATATCGCACTGAAGCTTTCTTT. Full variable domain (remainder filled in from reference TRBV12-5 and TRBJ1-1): DARVTQTPRHKVTEMGQEVTMRCQPILGHNTVFWYRQTMMQGLELLAYFRNRAPLDDSGMPKDRFSAEMPDATLATLKIQPSEPRDSAVYFCASGVLTGGYRTEAFFGQGTRLTVV.

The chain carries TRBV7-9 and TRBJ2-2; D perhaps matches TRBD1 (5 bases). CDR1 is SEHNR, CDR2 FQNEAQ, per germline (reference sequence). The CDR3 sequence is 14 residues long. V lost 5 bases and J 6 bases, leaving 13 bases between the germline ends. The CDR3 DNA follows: TGTGCCAGCAGCACTCCAGGGTGGGCCGGGGAGCTGTTTTTT. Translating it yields CASSTPGWAGELFF.

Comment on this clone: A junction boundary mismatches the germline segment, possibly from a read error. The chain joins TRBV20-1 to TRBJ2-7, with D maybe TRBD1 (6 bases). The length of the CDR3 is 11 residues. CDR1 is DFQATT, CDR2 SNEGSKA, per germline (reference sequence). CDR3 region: CIRQDAYEQYF. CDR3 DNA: TGTATTCGACAGGATGCCTACGAGCAGTACTTC.

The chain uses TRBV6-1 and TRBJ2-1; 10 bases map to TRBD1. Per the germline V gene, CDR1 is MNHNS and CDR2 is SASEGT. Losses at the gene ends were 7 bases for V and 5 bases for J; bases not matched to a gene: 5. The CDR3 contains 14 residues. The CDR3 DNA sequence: TGTGCCAGCACCCTGGGACAGGGGAACAATGAGCAGTTCTTC. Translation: CASTLGQGNNEQFF.

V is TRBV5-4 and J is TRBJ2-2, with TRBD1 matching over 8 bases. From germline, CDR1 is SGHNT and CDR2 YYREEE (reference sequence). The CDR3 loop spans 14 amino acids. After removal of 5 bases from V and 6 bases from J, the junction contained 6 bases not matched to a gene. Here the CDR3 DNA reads TGTGCCAGCAGTGCGGGACAGGTTGCCGGGGAGCTGTTTTTT. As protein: CASSAGQVAGELFF. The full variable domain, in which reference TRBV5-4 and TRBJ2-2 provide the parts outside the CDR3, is ETGVTQSPTHLIKTRGQQVTLRCSSQSGHNTVSWYQQALGQGPQFIFQYYREEENGRGNFPPRFSGLQFPNYSSELNVNALELDDSALYLCASSAGQVAGELFFGEGSRLTVL.

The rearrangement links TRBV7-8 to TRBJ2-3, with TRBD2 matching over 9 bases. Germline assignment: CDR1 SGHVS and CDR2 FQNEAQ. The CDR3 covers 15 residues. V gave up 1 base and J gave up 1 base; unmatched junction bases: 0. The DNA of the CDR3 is TGTGCCAGCAGCTTAGGACTAGCGGGCACAGATACGCAGTATTTT. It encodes CASSLGLAGTDTQYF. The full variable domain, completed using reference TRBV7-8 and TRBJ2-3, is GAGVSQSPRYKVAKRGQDVALRCDPISGHVSLFWYQQALGQGPEFLTYFQNEAQLDKSGLPSDRFFAERPEGSVSTLKIQRTQQEDSAVYLCASSLGLAGTDTQYFGPGTRLTVL.

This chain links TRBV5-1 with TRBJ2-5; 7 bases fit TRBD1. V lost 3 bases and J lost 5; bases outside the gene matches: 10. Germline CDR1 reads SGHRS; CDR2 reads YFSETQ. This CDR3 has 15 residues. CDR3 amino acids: CASSSTGAWGETQYF. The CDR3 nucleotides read TGCGCCAGCAGCTCAACAGGGGCGTGGGGGGAGACCCAGTACTTC.

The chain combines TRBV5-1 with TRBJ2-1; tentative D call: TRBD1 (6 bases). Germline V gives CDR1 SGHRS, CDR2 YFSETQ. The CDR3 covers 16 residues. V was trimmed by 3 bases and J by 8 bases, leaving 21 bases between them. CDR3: CASSSTTGMYGDEQFF. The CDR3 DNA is TGCGCCAGCAGCTCAACTACAGGGATGTACGGGGATGAGCAGTTCTTC.

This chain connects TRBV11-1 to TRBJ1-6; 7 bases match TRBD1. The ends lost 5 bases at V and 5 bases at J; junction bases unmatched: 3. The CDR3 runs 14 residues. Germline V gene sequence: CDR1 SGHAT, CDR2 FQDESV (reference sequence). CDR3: CASSRTGNNSPLHF. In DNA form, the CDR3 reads TGTGCCAGCAGCCGGACAGGAAATAATTCACCCCTCCACTTT.